The 28 T cell receptor beta chains below were found in one sample sequenced in a study of OX40 agonist ivuxolimab in advanced cancers. The method was immunoSEQ multiplex PCR; TCRdb's version includes in-frame clones alone and lacks a portion of them. This sample has approximately 44,000 clones, with about 89% found just once. The sample in question was CD4+ or CD8+ T cells sorted from blood, obtained in a trial of the OX40 agonist ivuxolimab. The receptors were sampled from an adult with an advanced solid tumor such as melanoma, head and neck, liver or kidney cancer.

The chain recombines TRBV28 with TRBJ2-7; D perhaps matches TRBD1 (6 bases). Trimming removed 4 bases from V and 2 bases from J, with 21 bases in between. This CDR3 has 17 residues. Germline CDR1 and CDR2: MDHEN and SYDVKM. CDR3 amino acids: CASSSRIFGTQTYEQYF. The CDR3 DNA reads TGTGCCAGCAGTTCCCGCATCTTCGGGACACAAACCTACGAGCAGTACTTC.

The chain links TRBV7-8 to TRBJ1-2, with a tentative D call TRBD1 (5 bases). The length of the CDR3 is 14 residues. The germline V gene has CDR1 SGHVS and CDR2 FQNEAQ. Trimming pared 1 base from V and 3 bases from J, leaving 9 bases between. CDR3 loop: CASSLVLGDYGYTF. The CDR3 region has the DNA TGTGCCAGCAGCTTAGTTTTGGGGGACTATGGCTACACCTTC. Combining the CDR3 with reference TRBV7-8 and TRBJ1-2 gives the whole variable domain GAGVSQSPRYKVAKRGQDVALRCDPISGHVSLFWYQQALGQGPEFLTYFQNEAQLDKSGLPSDRFFAERPEGSVSTLKIQRTQQEDSAVYLCASSLVLGDYGYTFGSGTRLTVV.

The gene calls are TRBV2 and TRBJ2-4, with D perhaps matching TRBD1 (6 bases). This CDR3 comprises 16 residues. CDR1 SNHLY and CDR2 FYNNEI come from the germline V gene. The germline V and J ends were trimmed by 3 bases and 0 bases, with 12 bases remaining between them. The DNA of the CDR3 is TGTGCCAGCAGTGAGTTGGGACAACTAGCCAAAAACATTCAGTACTTC. Encoded protein: CASSELGQLAKNIQYF.

V is TRBV27 and J is TRBJ2-7; 8 bases are shared with TRBD1. Germline CDR1 MNHEY, CDR2 SMNVEV (reference sequence). Germline trimming cut 6 bases from V and 2 bases from J; bases unmatched to any gene: 6. There are 14 residues in the CDR3. In nucleotides, the CDR3 is TGTGCCAGCAGCCCCGGGACAGGACCCTACGAGCAGTACTTC. Amino acid sequence: CASSPGTGPYEQYF.

The gene calls are TRBV15 and TRBJ1-2; no firm D call. V dropped 0 bases and J dropped 2 bases, with 13 bases sitting between them. CDR3 length equals 16 residues. Per germline, CDR1 LNHNV and CDR2 YYDKDF (reference sequence). The CDR3 bases are TGTGCCACCAGCAGAGATGATAGAGGGTTCAACTATGGCTACACCTTC. Residues: CATSRDDRGFNYGYTF. Complete variable domain (other parts from reference TRBV15 and TRBJ1-2): DAMVIQNPRYQVTQFGKPVTLSCSQTLNHNVMYWYQQKSSQAPKLLFHYYDKDFNNEADTPDNFQSRRPNTSFCFLDIRSPGLGDTAMYLCATSRDDRGFNYGYTFGSGTRLTVV.

The rearrangement links TRBV7-3 to TRBJ2-7, with TRBD2 matching 10 bases. With 5 bases clipped from V and 7 bases from J, the junction kept 11 bases outside the gene matches. Per germline, CDR1 SGHTA and CDR2 FQGTGA. The CDR3 is 15 residues long. Here the CDR3 reads CASSALAGVLWEQYF. CDR3 DNA: TGTGCCAGCAGCGCCCTAGCGGGGGTGTTGTGGGAGCAGTACTTC.

The rearrangement links TRBV28 to TRBJ1-1; D is perhaps TRBD1 (6 bases). V was cut by 1 base and J by 0 bases, with 15 bases left in between. The CDR3 extends over 17 amino acids. CDR1 is MDHEN and CDR2 is SYDVKM in the germline V gene. CDR3 sequence reads: CASSLFRQVGVNTEAFF. The CDR3 DNA is TGTGCCAGCAGTTTATTCCGACAGGTAGGGGTGAACACTGAAGCTTTCTTT.

The chain carries TRBV7-9 and TRBJ2-2; the D gene is possibly TRBD2 (6 bases). V gave up 7 bases and J gave up 4 bases, with 16 bases separating them. The CDR3 extends over 15 amino acids. Germline assignment: CDR1 SEHNR and CDR2 FQNEAQ (reference sequence). The CDR3 bases are TGTGCCAGCACGGGCCCCCTGGGGGGCACCGGGGAGCTGTTTTTT. Translating gives CASTGPLGGTGELFF. The full variable domain, with the rest looked up from reference TRBV7-9 and TRBJ2-2, is DTGVSQNPRHKITKRGQNVTFRCDPISEHNRLYWYRQTLGQGPEFLTYFQNEAQLEKSRLLSDRFSAERPKGSFSTLEIQRTEQGDSAMYLCASTGPLGGTGELFFGEGSRLTVL.

The chain joins TRBV27 to TRBJ2-7; D gene uncertain. Germline CDR1 MNHEY, CDR2 SMNVEV (reference sequence). V was shortened by 4 bases and J by 1 base, with 5 bases between the two germline ends. The CDR3 spans 12 residues. Here the CDR3 DNA reads TGTGCCAGCAGTTCAGTGTCCTACGAGCAGTACTTC. This translates into CASSSVSYEQYF.

The chain recombines TRBV2 with TRBJ2-7; 8 bases agree with TRBD1. Germline V gene lookup returns CDR1 SNHLY and CDR2 FYNNEI. V was clipped by 6 bases and J by 0 bases; unmatched bases: 7. The CDR3 is 15 residues long. The CDR3 spells CASRGDRFFSYEQYF. The CDR3 DNA sequence: TGTGCCAGCAGGGGGGACAGGTTTTTCTCCTACGAGCAGTACTTC.

The genes are TRBV29-1 and TRBJ1-1; D perhaps matches TRBD1 (5 bases). V dropped 1 base and J dropped 6 bases, with 12 bases sitting between them. The CDR3 runs to 13 residues. Germline values: CDR1 SQVTM, CDR2 ANQGSEA. The CDR3 DNA reads as TGCAGCGTTGAAGGGTTCCAGGGTGCTGAAGCTTTCTTT. It yields the protein CSVEGFQGAEAFF. Looking up the rest from reference TRBV29-1 and TRBJ1-1 gives the full variable domain: SAVISQKPSRDICQRGTSLTIQCQVDSQVTMMFWYRQQPGQSLTLIATANQGSEATYESGFVIDKFPISRPNLTFSTLTVSNMSPEDSSIYLCSVEGFQGAEAFFGQGTRLTVV.

This clone has a handful of counts. V and J are TRBV6-5 and TRBJ2-2; 7 bases line up with TRBD1. The V gene end was trimmed by 5 bases and the J gene end by 7 bases; junction bases not matched to a gene: 7. The germline V gene encodes CDR1 MNHEY and CDR2 SVGAGI. This CDR3 contains 14 residues. CDR3 sequence: CASSRQGEGGELFF. DNA for the CDR3: TGTGCCAGCAGTAGACAGGGAGAGGGCGGGGAGCTGTTTTTT.

This clone was counted a single time. Additional DNA sequences in this sample encode the identical CDR3. The genes are TRBV27 and TRBJ1-1; D is ambiguous. In germline, CDR1 is MNHEY, CDR2 SMNVEV (reference sequence). Trimming removed 2 bases from V and 2 bases from J, with 6 bases in between. The CDR3 loop spans 13 amino acids. CDR3: CASSLGGNTEAFF. CDR3 in DNA: TGTGCCAGCAGTTTAGGCGGAAACACTGAAGCTTTCTTT.

The chain joins TRBV16 to TRBJ1-5, with D perhaps matching TRBD1 (5 bases). V lost 4 bases and J lost 5, with 21 bases in between. The germline gives CDR1 KGHSY, CDR2 FQNENV. CDR3 length: 17 amino acids. The DNA for the CDR3 is TGTGCCAGCAGCCGTAACTGGGGAAAAGGGGACGATCAGCCCCAGCATTTT. Its translation is CASSRNWGKGDDQPQHF.

The DNA of the CDR3 is TGTGCCAGCAGCTTAACTGGGGAAAACTACAATGAGCAGTTCTTC. Protein product: CASSLTGENYNEQFF. This rearrangement joins TRBV11-1 to TRBJ2-1; D uncertain. The length of the CDR3 is 15 residues. Trimming cost V 2 bases and J 3 bases, with 11 bases left between them. CDR1 and CDR2 from the germline V gene are SGHAT and FQDESV (reference sequence).

The chain combines TRBV6-4 with TRBJ2-1, with a weak D call TRBD2 (6 bases). In germline, CDR1 is MRHNA, CDR2 SNTAGT. The CDR3 runs to 17 residues. The ends were cut back, 0 bases at V and 8 bases at J, with 20 bases in the middle. CDR3 bases: TGTGCCAGCAGTGACTCGGCGGGGAAGCCATCAATGGATGAGCAGTTCTTC. Translation: CASSDSAGKPSMDEQFF.

V gene TRBV9 combines with J gene TRBJ1-1, with 7 bases aligning to TRBD1. Trimming removed 3 bases from V and 5 bases from J; junction bases left unmatched: 13. Germline V gene sequence: CDR1 SGDLS, CDR2 YYNGEE. The CDR3 totals 16 residues. CDR3 in DNA: TGTGCCAGCAGCGCTGTTCATTATGCAGGGGGGACTGAAGCTTTCTTT. Encoded protein: CASSAVHYAGGTEAFF.

The genes are TRBV18 and TRBJ2-1; TRBD1 agrees at 8 bases. Trimming took 4 bases from V and 6 from J; bases not matched to a gene: 8. The germline CDR1 and CDR2 sequences are KGHSH and LQKENI. The CDR3 is 15 residues long. The CDR3 here is CASSLDRVVPNEQFF. CDR3 DNA sequence: TGTGCCAGCTCACTGGACAGGGTTGTACCCAATGAGCAGTTCTTC.

The chain has TRBV5-6 and TRBJ1-2; D might be TRBD1 (5 bases). The germline V gene encodes CDR1 SGHDT and CDR2 YYEEEE. This CDR3 spans 12 amino acids. V dropped 6 bases and J dropped 8 bases, with 14 bases sitting between them. The CDR3 sequence is CASTLGGPGYTF. The CDR3 DNA sequence: TGTGCCAGCACCCTTGGGGGTCCGGGCTACACCTTC.

This clone was picked up one time. The gene calls are TRBV6-5 and TRBJ2-7, with TRBD1 identical over 7 bases. This CDR3 spans 13 amino acids. V shed 2 bases, J shed 4 bases, and the junction held 2 bases outside the gene matches. From germline, CDR1 is MNHEY and CDR2 SVGAGI. CDR3 in amino acids: CASSYEGAYEQYF. The CDR3 nucleotides are TGTGCCAGCAGTTACGAGGGGGCTTACGAGCAGTACTTC.

The chain is built from TRBV5-1 and TRBJ2-7; TRBD1 matches 11 bases. Losses at the gene ends were 6 bases for V and 5 bases for J; bases not matched to a gene: 4. CDR3 length: 13 amino acids. Germline lookup yields CDR1 SGHRS and CDR2 YFSETQ. The CDR3 DNA reads TGCGCCAGCACCCGGACAGGGGGCAACGAGCAGTACTTC. Encoded protein: CASTRTGGNEQYF.

The chain is built from TRBV14 and TRBJ2-1, with 9 bases identical to TRBD1. The CDR3 spans 16 residues. The V gene end was trimmed by 8 bases and the J gene end by 12 bases; junction bases not matched to a gene: 20. Germline V gives CDR1 SGHDN, CDR2 FVKESK. CDR3 in amino acids: CASSPPRDRDHSTQFF. The CDR3, as DNA: TGTGCCAGCTCCCCCCCACGGGACAGGGATCATTCGACGCAGTTCTTC.

This clone was detected only once. The chain uses TRBV11-2 and TRBJ1-2, with TRBD1 as a possible D gene (5 bases). CDR3 length: 16 amino acids. Per germline, CDR1 SGHAT and CDR2 FQNNGV. Trimming left V 5 bases short and J 6 bases short, with 22 bases between. CDR3 sequence (DNA): TGTGCCAGCAGCCCTAGCGGGCAGGGTGAATTTAATGGCTACACCTTC. Its protein product is CASSPSGQGEFNGYTF. The full variable domain, completed using reference TRBV11-2 and TRBJ1-2, is EAGVAQSPRYKIIEKRQSVAFWCNPISGHATLYWYQQILGQGPKLLIQFQNNGVVDDSQLPKDRFSAERLKGVDSTLKIQPAKLEDSAVYLCASSPSGQGEFNGYTFGSGTRLTVV.

This clone was observed a handful of times. V is TRBV28 and J is TRBJ1-6, with 7 bases that match TRBD1. The CDR3 loop spans 13 amino acids. Germline loops: CDR1 MDHEN, CDR2 SYDVKM. With V trimmed by 8 bases and J by 9 bases, 7 bases remained unmatched. Here the CDR3 DNA reads TGTGCCAGCGGACAGGCGGTAGTTTCACCCCTCCACTTT. Encoded protein: CASGQAVVSPLHF.

Regarding this clone: The CDR3 ends on some other residue instead of the conserved phenylalanine or tryptophan, so this is likely a read error. This sequence joins TRBV6-4 and TRBJ1-6; D unresolved. The CDR3 totals 14 residues. Germline CDR1 reads MRHNA; CDR2 reads SNTAGT. Trimming removed 3 bases at V and 9 bases at J, with 12 bases between. CDR3 coding DNA: TGTGCCAGCAGTGAGGGAGACACAGCTTCACCCCTCCACCTT. Protein product: CASSEGDTASPLHL.

The J gene is TRBJ1-5, the V gene TRBV5-6; D may be TRBD1 (5 bases). V was shortened by 4 bases and J by 4 bases, with 15 bases between the two germline ends. The CDR3 runs 15 residues. CDR1 and CDR2 (germline): SGHDT, YYEEEE. In DNA form, the CDR3 reads TGTGCCAGCAGCCCAGGAGGGGCCAAAAATCAGCCCCAGCATTTT. This codes for CASSPGGAKNQPQHF.

This chain links TRBV5-8 with TRBJ1-2; 9 bases match TRBD1. After removal of 4 bases from V and 6 bases from J, the junction contained 4 bases not matched to a gene. Germline CDR1 reads SGHTS; CDR2 reads YDEGEE. This CDR3 region has 13 residues. The CDR3 DNA reads TGTGCCAGCAGCAAGGACAGGGGAAATGGCTACACCTTC. Its protein product is CASSKDRGNGYTF.

A few counts support this clone. The chain recombines TRBV4-1 with TRBJ2-7, with D maybe TRBD1 (5 bases). CDR3 length: 16 residues. V was trimmed by 0 bases and J by 3 bases, leaving 15 bases between them. Germline-derived CDR1 and CDR2 are MGHRA and YSYEKL. CDR3 sequence: CASSQDPAGMGYEQYF. The CDR3, as DNA: TGCGCCAGCAGCCAAGACCCGGCAGGGATGGGCTACGAGCAGTACTTC.